Listed below are T cell receptor beta chains from one sample, sequenced in a study of Tregs in tolerant kidney transplant recipients. These receptors' antigens are unknown. Here immunoSEQ multiplex PCR was the method, and the copy in TCRdb shows in-frame clones only, minus some. The table has tens of thousands of clones, just under 97% seen once. Sequenced material: Tregs from blood cultured with allogeneic cells. Source of these receptors: a human donor in good health. Each CDR3 is given with its conserved first and last residue. The order of the fields is J gene, D gene, V gene, clone size, CDR3 protein, CDR3 DNA. D genes are given only for firm matches. A clone size is listed for some rows: how often the clone was seen (once, few, many), or a class if it is expanded.

j_gene: TRBJ2-3
d_gene: -
v_gene: TRBV18
abundance: -
CDR3aa: CASSPPGLASTDTQYF
CDR3nt: TGTGCCAGCTCACCCCCGGGCCTAGCCAGCACAGATACGCAGTATTTT

j_gene: TRBJ2-6
d_gene: -
v_gene: TRBV5-5
abundance: -
CDR3aa: CASSLESGVLTF
CDR3nt: TGTGCCAGCAGCTTGGAGTCAGGGGTCCTGACTTTC

j_gene: TRBJ2-1
d_gene: -
v_gene: TRBV5-6
abundance: -
CDR3aa: CASTWRAGISYNEQFF
CDR3nt: TGTGCCAGCACCTGGAGGGCGGGTATCTCCTACAATGAGCAGTTCTTC

j_gene: TRBJ2-7
d_gene: TRBD2
v_gene: TRBV7-8
abundance: -
CDR3aa: CASSFSTTRRGDEQYF
CDR3nt: TGTGCCAGCAGCTTCTCAACTACCAGGCGGGGGGATGAGCAGTACTTC

j_gene: TRBJ2-2
d_gene: -
v_gene: TRBV15
abundance: -
CDR3aa: CATSASGTSTGELFF
CDR3nt: TGTGCCACCAGCGCTAGTGGGACCTCGACCGGGGAGCTGTTTTTT

j_gene: TRBJ1-2
d_gene: -
v_gene: TRBV6-6
abundance: -
CDR3aa: CASSYSTGAALGYTF
CDR3nt: TGTGCCAGCAGTTACTCGACCGGGGCAGCTCTGGGCTACACCTTC

j_gene: TRBJ1-2
d_gene: TRBD1
v_gene: TRBV12-5
abundance: -
CDR3aa: CASGVDRVSYTF
CDR3nt: TGTGCTAGTGGCGTGGACAGGGTGAGCTACACCTTC

j_gene: TRBJ2-7
d_gene: -
v_gene: TRBV19
abundance: once
CDR3aa: CASSIAPEQYF
CDR3nt: TGTGCCAGTAGTATAGCCCCCGAGCAGTACTTC

j_gene: TRBJ2-7
d_gene: -
v_gene: TRBV12-5
abundance: -
CDR3aa: CASGLVRGPSYEQYF
CDR3nt: TGTGCTAGTGGTTTGGTAAGGGGTCCTTCCTACGAGCAGTACTTC

j_gene: TRBJ1-4
d_gene: TRBD1
v_gene: TRBV5-6
abundance: -
CDR3aa: CASSATPGGRGEKLFF
CDR3nt: TGTGCCAGCAGCGCTACCCCAGGGGGAAGAGGGGAAAAACTGTTTTTT

j_gene: TRBJ1-2
d_gene: -
v_gene: TRBV7-6
abundance: -
CDR3aa: CASSLGPNYGYTF
CDR3nt: TGTGCCAGCAGCTTAGGACCTAACTATGGCTACACCTTC

j_gene: TRBJ2-5
d_gene: -
v_gene: TRBV5-1
abundance: -
CDR3aa: CASNREGPWETQYF
CDR3nt: TGCGCCAGCAACAGGGAGGGTCCTTGGGAGACCCAGTACTTC

j_gene: TRBJ1-1
d_gene: -
v_gene: TRBV7-3
abundance: -
CDR3aa: CASSLGLDTEAFF
CDR3nt: TGTGCCAGCAGCTTAGGGCTCGACACTGAAGCTTTCTTT

j_gene: TRBJ2-1
d_gene: TRBD2
v_gene: TRBV19
abundance: -
CDR3aa: CASSSAGGPYNEQFF
CDR3nt: TGTGCCAGTAGCTCAGCGGGGGGCCCCTACAATGAGCAGTTCTTC

j_gene: TRBJ1-1
d_gene: -
v_gene: TRBV7-3
abundance: -
CDR3aa: CASSRGKGTEAFF
CDR3nt: TGTGCCAGCAGTAGAGGTAAAGGCACTGAAGCTTTCTTT

j_gene: TRBJ2-1
d_gene: -
v_gene: TRBV18
abundance: -
CDR3aa: CASSPPRVTYNEQFF
CDR3nt: TGTGCCAGCTCACCTCCTAGAGTGACTTACAATGAGCAGTTCTTC

j_gene: TRBJ1-2
d_gene: TRBD1
v_gene: TRBV5-1
abundance: -
CDR3aa: CASSSWTGSNYGYTF
CDR3nt: TGCGCCAGCAGCTCATGGACAGGTTCTAACTATGGCTACACCTTC

j_gene: TRBJ2-3
d_gene: -
v_gene: TRBV5-1
abundance: -
CDR3aa: CASRARGPHTDTQYF
CDR3nt: TGCGCCAGCAGGGCTCGCGGGCCCCACACAGATACGCAGTATTTT

j_gene: TRBJ1-1
d_gene: -
v_gene: TRBV11-2
abundance: -
CDR3aa: CASSFGGPLNTEAFF
CDR3nt: TGTGCCAGCAGCTTCGGGGGACCTCTGAACACTGAAGCTTTCTTT

j_gene: TRBJ2-7
d_gene: TRBD2
v_gene: TRBV6-6
abundance: -
CDR3aa: CASSKLAGGPPYEQYF
CDR3nt: TGTGCCAGCAGTAAACTAGCGGGAGGGCCCCCCTACGAGCAGTACTTC

j_gene: TRBJ2-3
d_gene: -
v_gene: TRBV27
abundance: -
CDR3aa: CASSLSRDTRTDTQYF
CDR3nt: TGTGCCAGCAGTTTGTCTCGGGACACCCGCACAGATACGCAGTATTTT

j_gene: TRBJ2-7
d_gene: TRBD2
v_gene: TRBV2
abundance: -
CDR3aa: CASIPGLAGGHGLYEQYF
CDR3nt: TGTGCCAGCATCCCGGGACTAGCGGGAGGGCACGGGCTCTACGAGCAGTACTTC

j_gene: TRBJ1-1
d_gene: -
v_gene: TRBV5-1
abundance: -
CDR3aa: CASSRRGMNTEAFF
CDR3nt: TGCGCCAGCAGCCGGCGCGGCATGAACACTGAAGCTTTCTTT

j_gene: TRBJ1-1
d_gene: -
v_gene: TRBV14
abundance: once
CDR3aa: CASSQEGLAEAFF
CDR3nt: TGTGCCAGCAGCCAAGAAGGGTTGGCTGAAGCTTTCTTT

j_gene: TRBJ1-2
d_gene: TRBD1
v_gene: TRBV5-1
abundance: -
CDR3aa: CASSLAPGTGDGYTF
CDR3nt: TGCGCCAGCAGCTTGGCCCCCGGGACAGGGGATGGCTACACCTTC

j_gene: TRBJ2-7
d_gene: -
v_gene: TRBV6-5
abundance: -
CDR3aa: CASIEGSRQYF
CDR3nt: TGTGCCAGCATTGAAGGGAGTCGCCAGTACTTC

j_gene: TRBJ2-7
d_gene: TRBD1
v_gene: TRBV2
abundance: -
CDR3aa: CASRSTGGNEQYF
CDR3nt: TGTGCCAGCAGATCGACAGGGGGAAACGAGCAGTACTTC

j_gene: TRBJ2-3
d_gene: TRBD1
v_gene: TRBV18
abundance: -
CDR3aa: CASSRDRSTDTQYF
CDR3nt: TGTGCCAGCTCACGGGACAGAAGCACAGATACGCAGTATTTT

j_gene: TRBJ2-1
d_gene: TRBD2
v_gene: TRBV7-3
abundance: -
CDR3aa: CASSSSGAYNEQFF
CDR3nt: TGTGCCAGCAGCTCTAGCGGGGCCTACAATGAGCAGTTCTTC

j_gene: TRBJ2-3
d_gene: TRBD2
v_gene: TRBV29-1
abundance: -
CDR3aa: CSVEVLTSGSRTDTQYF
CDR3nt: TGCAGCGTTGAAGTGTTGACTAGCGGGAGCCGTACAGATACGCAGTATTTT

j_gene: TRBJ1-2
d_gene: TRBD1
v_gene: TRBV30
abundance: -
CDR3aa: CAWSQRPGQGNYGYTF
CDR3nt: TGTGCCTGGAGCCAGCGCCCGGGACAGGGGAACTATGGCTACACCTTC

j_gene: TRBJ1-1
d_gene: -
v_gene: TRBV11-2
abundance: -
CDR3aa: CASSLDHRGLTEAFF
CDR3nt: TGTGCCAGCAGCTTAGATCATCGGGGCTTGACTGAAGCTTTCTTT

j_gene: TRBJ2-1
d_gene: TRBD2
v_gene: TRBV5-6
abundance: -
CDR3aa: CASSFRTSGGNEQFF
CDR3nt: TGTGCCAGCAGCTTTCGGACTAGCGGGGGTAATGAGCAGTTCTTC

j_gene: TRBJ2-1
d_gene: TRBD2
v_gene: TRBV27
abundance: -
CDR3aa: CASKSGRAYNEQFF
CDR3nt: TGTGCCAGCAAGAGCGGGAGGGCTTACAATGAGCAGTTCTTC

j_gene: TRBJ1-1
d_gene: -
v_gene: TRBV7-2
abundance: -
CDR3aa: CASSLIGVTEAFF
CDR3nt: TGTGCCAGCAGCTTGATAGGGGTTACTGAAGCTTTCTTT

j_gene: TRBJ2-7
d_gene: -
v_gene: TRBV6-1
abundance: few
CDR3aa: CATTQGLLYEQYF
CDR3nt: TGTGCCACCACCCAGGGACTGCTTTACGAGCAGTACTTC

j_gene: TRBJ1-1
d_gene: -
v_gene: TRBV2
abundance: -
CDR3aa: CASSVQGMNTEAFF
CDR3nt: TGTGCCAGCAGCGTACAGGGTATGAACACTGAAGCTTTCTTT

j_gene: TRBJ2-1
d_gene: -
v_gene: TRBV19
abundance: -
CDR3aa: CASSPRTVTRILGEQFF
CDR3nt: TGTGCCAGTAGTCCCCGGACCGTAACCCGCATCCTTGGTGAGCAGTTCTTC

j_gene: TRBJ1-5
d_gene: -
v_gene: TRBV2
abundance: -
CDR3aa: CASSESFLRRGSQPQHF
CDR3nt: TGTGCCAGCAGTGAATCTTTTCTTCGGAGGGGAAGTCAGCCCCAGCATTTT

j_gene: TRBJ2-2
d_gene: TRBD2
v_gene: TRBV18
abundance: -
CDR3aa: CASSPMGLALTGELFF
CDR3nt: TGTGCCAGCTCACCGATGGGACTAGCGCTGACCGGGGAGCTGTTTTTT

j_gene: TRBJ2-4
d_gene: -
v_gene: TRBV7-9
abundance: -
CDR3aa: CASSFWDPQNIQYF
CDR3nt: TGTGCCAGCAGCTTTTGGGACCCCCAAAACATTCAGTACTTC

j_gene: TRBJ2-7
d_gene: TRBD2
v_gene: TRBV7-2
abundance: once
CDR3aa: CASSSPAGARYEQYF
CDR3nt: TGTGCCAGCAGCTCCCCAGCGGGAGCCCGCTACGAGCAGTACTTC

j_gene: TRBJ2-1
d_gene: -
v_gene: TRBV9
abundance: once
CDR3aa: CASSPGVNEQFF
CDR3nt: TGTGCCAGCAGCCCAGGGGTTAATGAGCAGTTCTTC

j_gene: TRBJ2-7
d_gene: TRBD2
v_gene: TRBV5-1
abundance: -
CDR3aa: CASSPSGNSYEQYF
CDR3nt: TGCGCCAGCAGCCCTAGCGGAAACTCCTACGAGCAGTACTTC

j_gene: TRBJ2-2
d_gene: -
v_gene: TRBV18
abundance: -
CDR3aa: CASSPPSGTGELFF
CDR3nt: TGTGCCAGCTCACCACCCTCAGGGACCGGGGAGCTGTTTTTT

j_gene: TRBJ2-7
d_gene: -
v_gene: TRBV9
abundance: -
CDR3aa: CASTPFPAERYEQYF
CDR3nt: TGTGCCAGCACCCCTTTTCCAGCAGAAAGATACGAGCAGTACTTC

j_gene: TRBJ2-7
d_gene: TRBD1
v_gene: TRBV11-2
abundance: -
CDR3aa: CASSLVLGTGSYEQYF
CDR3nt: TGTGCCAGCAGCTTAGTCTTAGGGACAGGCTCCTACGAGCAGTACTTC

j_gene: TRBJ1-6
d_gene: -
v_gene: TRBV6-6
abundance: -
CDR3aa: CASSYQVTSPLHF
CDR3nt: TGTGCCAGCAGTTACCAAGTTACTTCACCCCTCCACTTT

j_gene: TRBJ2-2
d_gene: -
v_gene: TRBV15
abundance: -
CDR3aa: CATSREGRDTGELFF
CDR3nt: TGTGCCACCAGCAGAGAGGGCAGGGACACCGGGGAGCTGTTTTTT

j_gene: TRBJ2-3
d_gene: -
v_gene: TRBV4-2
abundance: -
CDR3aa: CASSPRPGPPQYF
CDR3nt: TGTGCCAGCAGCCCCAGGCCCGGTCCGCCGCAGTATTTT

j_gene: TRBJ2-3
d_gene: -
v_gene: TRBV5-1
abundance: -
CDR3aa: CASSYLAGWSDTQYF
CDR3nt: TGCGCCAGCAGCTATCTGGCGGGGTGGTCAGATACGCAGTATTTT

j_gene: TRBJ1-1
d_gene: -
v_gene: TRBV19
abundance: once
CDR3aa: CASSIQGPNTEAFF
CDR3nt: TGTGCCAGTAGTATTCAGGGGCCGAACACTGAAGCTTTCTTT